The T cell receptor (beta chain) under discussion was sequenced for a study of cytotoxic CD8 clonotypes in ibrutinib-treated CLL. The germline CDR1 and CDR2 sequences are LNHDA and SQIVND (reference sequence). Trimming at V came to 6 bases and at J to 1 base, leaving 6 bases not matched to a gene. This CDR3 has 15 amino acids. Findings and limits, study-wide: Baseline-level clonality went beyond age-matched healthy donors and moved in step with circulating CD8+ T-cell counts.

On this clone itself: The target antigen is unknown.

Profiled with immunoSEQ multiplex PCR; TCRdb holds only in-frame clones, not every one. Altogether fewer than 50,000 clones are present, more than 45% being singletons, with the ten largest covering about 31%. This TCR derives from a human donor with chronic lymphocytic leukemia. This chain links TRBV19 with TRBJ2-1; 7 bases align to TRBD1. Sequencing used PBMCs, obtained after 12 months of ibrutinib treatment. CDR3 sequence: CASSLTGSSYNEQFF. The CDR3 region has the DNA TGTGCCAGTAGCCTGACAGGGAGTTCCTACAATGAGCAGTTCTTC.